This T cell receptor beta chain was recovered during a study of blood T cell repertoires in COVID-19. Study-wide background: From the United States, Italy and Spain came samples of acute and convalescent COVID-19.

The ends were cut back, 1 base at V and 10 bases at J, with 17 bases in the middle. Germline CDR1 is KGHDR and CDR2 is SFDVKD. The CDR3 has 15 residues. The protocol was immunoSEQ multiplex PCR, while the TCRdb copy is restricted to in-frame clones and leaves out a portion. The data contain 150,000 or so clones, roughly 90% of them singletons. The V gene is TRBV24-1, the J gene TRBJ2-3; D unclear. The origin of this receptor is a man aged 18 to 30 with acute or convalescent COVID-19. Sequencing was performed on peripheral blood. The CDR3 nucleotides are TGTGCCACCAGTGATTTATCCTTCGGTGAAGTCGCGCAGTATTTT. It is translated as CATSDLSFGEVAQYF.